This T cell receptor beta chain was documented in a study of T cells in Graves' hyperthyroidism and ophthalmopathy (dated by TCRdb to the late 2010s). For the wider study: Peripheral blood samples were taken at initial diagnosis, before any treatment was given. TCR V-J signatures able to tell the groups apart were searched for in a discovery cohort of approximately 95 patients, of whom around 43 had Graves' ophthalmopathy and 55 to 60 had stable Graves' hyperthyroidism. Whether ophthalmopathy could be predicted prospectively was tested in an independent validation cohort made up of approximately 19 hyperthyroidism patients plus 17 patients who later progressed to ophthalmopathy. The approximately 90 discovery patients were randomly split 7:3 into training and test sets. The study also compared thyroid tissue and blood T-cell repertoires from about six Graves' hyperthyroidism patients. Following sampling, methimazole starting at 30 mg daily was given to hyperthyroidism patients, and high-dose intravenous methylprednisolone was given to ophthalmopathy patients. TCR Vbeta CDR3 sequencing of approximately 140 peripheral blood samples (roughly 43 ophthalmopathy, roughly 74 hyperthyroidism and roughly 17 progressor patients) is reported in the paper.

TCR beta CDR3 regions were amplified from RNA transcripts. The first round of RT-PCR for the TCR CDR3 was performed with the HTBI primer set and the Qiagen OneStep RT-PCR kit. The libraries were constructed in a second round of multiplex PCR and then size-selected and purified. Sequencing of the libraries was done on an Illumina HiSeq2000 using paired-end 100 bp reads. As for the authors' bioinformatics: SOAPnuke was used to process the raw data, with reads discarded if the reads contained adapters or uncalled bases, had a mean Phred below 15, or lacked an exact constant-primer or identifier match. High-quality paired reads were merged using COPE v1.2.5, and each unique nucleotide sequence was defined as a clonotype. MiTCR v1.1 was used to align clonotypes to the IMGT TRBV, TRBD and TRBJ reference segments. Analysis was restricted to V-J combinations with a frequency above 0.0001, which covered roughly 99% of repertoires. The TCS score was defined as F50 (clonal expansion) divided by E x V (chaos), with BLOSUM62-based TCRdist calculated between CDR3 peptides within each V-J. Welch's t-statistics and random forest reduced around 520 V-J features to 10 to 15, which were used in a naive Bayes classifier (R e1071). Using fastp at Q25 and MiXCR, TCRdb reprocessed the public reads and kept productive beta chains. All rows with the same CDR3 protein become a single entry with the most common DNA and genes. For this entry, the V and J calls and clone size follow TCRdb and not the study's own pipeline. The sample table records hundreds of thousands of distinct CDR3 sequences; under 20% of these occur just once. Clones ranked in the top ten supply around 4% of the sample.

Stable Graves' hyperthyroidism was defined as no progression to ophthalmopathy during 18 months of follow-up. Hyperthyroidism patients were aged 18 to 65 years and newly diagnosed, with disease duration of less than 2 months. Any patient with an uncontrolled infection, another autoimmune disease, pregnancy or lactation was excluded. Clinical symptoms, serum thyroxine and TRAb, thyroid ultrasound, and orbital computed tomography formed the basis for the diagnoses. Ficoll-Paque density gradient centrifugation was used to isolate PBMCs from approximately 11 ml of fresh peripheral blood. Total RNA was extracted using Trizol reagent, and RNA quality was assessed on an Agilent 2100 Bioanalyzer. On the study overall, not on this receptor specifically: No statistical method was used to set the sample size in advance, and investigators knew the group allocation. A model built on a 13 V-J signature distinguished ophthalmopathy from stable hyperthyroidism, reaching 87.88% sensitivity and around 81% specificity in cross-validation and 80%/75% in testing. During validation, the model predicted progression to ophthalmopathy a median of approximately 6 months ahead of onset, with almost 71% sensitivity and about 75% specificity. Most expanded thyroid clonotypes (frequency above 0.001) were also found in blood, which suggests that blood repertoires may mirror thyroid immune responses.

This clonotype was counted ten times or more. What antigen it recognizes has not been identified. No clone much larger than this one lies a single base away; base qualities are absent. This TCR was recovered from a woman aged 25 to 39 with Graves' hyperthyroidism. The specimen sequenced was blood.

Read as DNA, the sequence is TGTGCCAGCAGTCCGAAGCTGGACGGACGCTCCTACGAGCAGTACTTC. This sequence encodes CASSPKLDGRSYEQYF. The chain joins TRBV28 to TRBJ2-7; the D gene cannot be named for sure. CDR1 is given as MDHEN and CDR2 as SYDVKM, both from the germline V gene. V drops 5 bases and J drops 0 bases, leaving 17 bases in between. The CDR3, from cysteine to phenylalanine, totals 16 residues. Only the CDR3 part of the read is kept: 48 bases, read in frame from the first base.